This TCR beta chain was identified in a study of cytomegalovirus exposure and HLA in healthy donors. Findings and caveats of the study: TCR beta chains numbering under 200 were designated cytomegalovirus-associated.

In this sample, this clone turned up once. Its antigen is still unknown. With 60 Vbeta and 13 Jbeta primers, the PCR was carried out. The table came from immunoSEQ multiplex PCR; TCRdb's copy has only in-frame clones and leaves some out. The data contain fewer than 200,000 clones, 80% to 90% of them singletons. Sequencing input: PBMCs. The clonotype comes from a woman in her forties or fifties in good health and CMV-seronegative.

CDR3: CASSLNLWAAGNTIYF. As DNA, the CDR3 is TGTGCCAGCAGCCTAAACTTGTGGGCAGCTGGAAACACCATATATTTT. This chain links TRBV14 with TRBJ1-3; unclear D gene. Trimming removed 4 bases at V and 2 bases at J, with 15 bases between. Germline loops: CDR1 SGHDN, CDR2 FVKESK. This CDR3 is built from 16 residues.